These T cell receptor beta chains were read from a single sample in a study of cytomegalovirus exposure and HLA in healthy donors. Produced via immunoSEQ multiplex PCR; TCRdb's table is partial and in-frame only. The table shows some 150,000 clones, with about four fifths occurring only once. The specimen sequenced was PBMCs. The receptors originated from a male donor in good health and CMV-seronegative. CDR3s include the opening cysteine and the closing phenylalanine or tryptophan. A D gene is named only where the DNA matches it firmly.

j_gene | len | d_gene | v_gene | CDR3aa | CDR3nt
TRBJ2-7 | 15 | TRBD1 | TRBV19 | CATSVARQGPYEQYF | TGTGCCACCTCGGTGGCCCGACAGGGGCCCTACGAGCAGTACTTC
TRBJ1-1 | 13 | - | TRBV30 | CAWSVQDRTEAFF | TGTGCCTGGAGTGTACAGGACCGAACTGAAGCTTTCTTT
TRBJ2-3 | 17 | TRBD2 | TRBV5-4 | CASSGSGGALSTDTQYF | TGTGCCAGCAGCGGTAGCGGGGGGGCCCTCAGCACAGATACGCAGTATTTT
TRBJ1-5 | 16 | - | TRBV18 | CASSPGGDQSNQPQHF | TGTGCCAGCTCACCAGGGGGGGACCAAAGCAATCAGCCCCAGCATTTT
TRBJ1-4 | 12 | - | TRBV27 | CASRGTVEKLFF | TGTGCCAGCAGAGGTACAGTGGAAAAACTGTTTTTT
TRBJ1-1 | 13 | - | TRBV9 | CASSAQVNTEAFF | TGTGCCAGCAGCGCACAGGTTAACACTGAAGCTTTCTTT
TRBJ2-3 | 16 | - | TRBV30 | CAWSSSSGSRTDTQYF | TGTGCCTGGAGTAGCAGTAGCGGTTCGCGCACAGATACGCAGTATTTT
TRBJ1-1 | 14 | TRBD1 | TRBV2 | CASTGTGRNTEAFF | TGTGCCAGCACGGGGACAGGCCGGAACACTGAAGCTTTCTTT
TRBJ1-3 | 11 | TRBD1 | TRBV20-1 | CSARGGDRWHF | TGCAGTGCTAGAGGTGGGGACAGGTGGCATTTT
TRBJ2-5 | 12 | - | TRBV7-9 | CASSLVTGTQYF | TGTGCCAGCAGCTTAGTAACGGGGACCCAGTACTTC
TRBJ2-2 | 16 | TRBD2 | TRBV19 | CASTARGGSNTGELFF | TGTGCCAGTACCGCCCGGGGGGGATCCAACACCGGGGAGCTGTTTTTT
TRBJ2-1 | 17 | TRBD2 | TRBV4-1 | CASSFGSLAGGYNEQFF | TGCGCCAGCAGTTTCGGGAGCCTAGCGGGGGGCTACAATGAGCAGTTCTTC
TRBJ1-4 | 18 | - | TRBV21-1 | CASSKVGPSKGSNEKLFF | TGTGCCAGCAGCAAAGTAGGGCCGTCTAAGGGGTCTAATGAAAAACTGTTTTTT
TRBJ2-5 | 15 | TRBD2 | TRBV7-2 | CASSRTSGEQETQYF | TGTGCCAGCAGCAGGACTAGCGGGGAACAAGAGACCCAGTACTTC
TRBJ2-1 | 16 | TRBD2 | TRBV27 | CASSSTSGASYNEQFF | TGTGCCAGCAGTTCAACTAGCGGGGCCTCCTACAATGAGCAGTTCTTC
TRBJ2-7 | 15 | TRBD1 | TRBV25-1 | CASSEWGDRGSEQYF | TGTGCCAGCAGTGAATGGGGGGACAGGGGAAGCGAGCAGTACTTC